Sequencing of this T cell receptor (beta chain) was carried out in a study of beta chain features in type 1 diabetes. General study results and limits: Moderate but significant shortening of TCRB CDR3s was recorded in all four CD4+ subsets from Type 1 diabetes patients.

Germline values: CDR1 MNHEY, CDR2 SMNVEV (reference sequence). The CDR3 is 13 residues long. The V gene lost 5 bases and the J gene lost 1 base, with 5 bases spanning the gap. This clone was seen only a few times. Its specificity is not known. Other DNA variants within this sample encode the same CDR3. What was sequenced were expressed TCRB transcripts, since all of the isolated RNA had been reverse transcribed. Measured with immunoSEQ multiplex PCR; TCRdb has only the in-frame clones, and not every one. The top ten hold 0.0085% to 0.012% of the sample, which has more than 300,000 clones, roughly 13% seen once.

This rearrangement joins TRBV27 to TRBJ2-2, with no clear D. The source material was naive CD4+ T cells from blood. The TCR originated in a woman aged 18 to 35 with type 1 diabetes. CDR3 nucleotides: TGTGCCAGCAGTCTCCTGAACACCGGGGAGCTGTTTTTT. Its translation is CASSLLNTGELFF.